The T cell receptor beta chain described here comes from a study of shared clonotypes between healthy human individuals. Study-level background: Two women and three men aged 18 to 49 made up the donors.

In germline, CDR1 is WNHNN, CDR2 SYGVQD (reference sequence). The CDR3 is made up of 12 amino acids. The table came from immunoSEQ multiplex PCR; TCRdb's copy has only in-frame clones and leaves some out. The sample includes under 1,100,000 clones, under 80% seen only once; the top ten take approximately 1.5%. Donors were Caucasian adults residing in Nashville, Tennessee, USA. This clone was seen just once. The antigen is undetermined. The junction differs from germline at one of its ends, possibly a read error. Study conclusions and caveats: Researchers found naive subsets generally carried larger estimated richness than memory subsets. Sampling was confined to blood; repertoires within tissues likely differ.

The sample was memory CD4+ T cells sorted from blood. Sample subset: CD45RA-negative fraction. The chain couples TRBV10-1 to TRBJ1-2; tentative D call: TRBD1 (6 bases). The TCR sequence derives from a man aged 18-30 years in good health. The CDR3 protein is CASKGDFDRPYF. CDR3 DNA: TGCGCCAGCAAAGGGGACTTCGACAGGCCTTACTTC.